The 11 T cell receptor beta chains below all came from one sample that was sequenced in a study of blood T cell repertoires in COVID-19. Sequencing was performed with immunoSEQ multiplex PCR; in TCRdb, only in-frame clones are kept and a portion is missing. The sample records over 100,000 clones, more than 75% being singletons. Sequenced sample: peripheral blood. These receptors were taken from a middle-aged man with acute or convalescent COVID-19.

The chain couples TRBV7-2 to TRBJ2-7; 8 bases are shared with TRBD1. The V and J ends lost 4 bases and 6 bases, in that order; junction bases with no gene match: 5. The germline CDR1 and CDR2 sequences are SGHTA and FQGNSA. This CDR3 has 13 residues. CDR3 residues: CASSSDRGREQYF. CDR3 sequence (DNA): TGTGCCAGCAGCTCCGACAGGGGACGCGAGCAGTACTTC.

This sequence joins TRBV7-8 and TRBJ1-3; perhaps TRBD1 as D (5 bases). This CDR3 region has 15 residues. Trimming removed 5 bases at V and 3 bases at J, with 14 bases between. Germline-derived CDR1 and CDR2 are SGHVS and FQNEAQ. The CDR3 loop is CASSRPQGIGNTIYF. CDR3 nucleotides: TGTGCCAGCAGCCGACCCCAGGGTATTGGAAACACCATATATTTT.

Only one count was recorded for this clone. The chain has TRBV7-2 and TRBJ1-1, with 8 bases identical to TRBD1. Germline CDR1 and CDR2: SGHTA and FQGNSA. Germline trimming cut 3 bases from V and 5 bases from J; bases unmatched to any gene: 5. This CDR3 contains 14 residues. The CDR3 DNA reads TGTGCCAGCAGCTTCGGACAGGGTTCGACTGAAGCTTTCTTT. Its translation is CASSFGQGSTEAFF. Drawing the rest from reference TRBV7-2 and TRBJ1-1, the complete variable domain is GAGVSQSPSNKVTEKGKDVELRCDPISGHTALYWYRQSLGQGLEFLIYFQGNSAPDKSGLPSDRFSAERTGGSVSTLTIQRTQQEDSAVYLCASSFGQGSTEAFFGQGTRLTVV.

The V call is TRBV5-4, the J call TRBJ2-7; 8 nucleotides line up with TRBD1. J lost 7 bases, V lost 4 bases, and 13 bases had no gene match. Germline-derived CDR1 and CDR2 are SGHNT and YYREEE (reference sequence). The CDR3 runs to 15 residues. CDR3 amino acids: CASSRPGTGRREQYF. The CDR3 region has the DNA TGTGCCAGCAGCCGACCCGGGACAGGTAGGAGAGAGCAGTACTTC.

The chain uses TRBV21-1 and TRBJ1-2; TRBD1, the table's D call, was not compared with the DNA. TRBV21-1 is given as a pseudogene. CDR3 size: 19 residues. The chain's CDR3 is CASSKDQGEWEAANYGYTF. The CDR3 nucleotides are TGTGCCAGCAGCAAAGACCAGGGGGAATGGGAAGCCGCTAACTATGGCTACACCTTC.

This rearrangement joins TRBV30 to TRBJ2-1, with 7 positions matching TRBD2. Germline V gene data show CDR1 as GTSNPN and CDR2 as SVGIG (reference sequence). The CDR3 runs to 13 residues. Trimming at V came to 0 bases and at J to 9 bases, leaving 5 bases not matched to a gene. CDR3 nucleotides: TGTGCCTGGAGTGTAGAACTAGCGACTGAGCAGTTCTTC. This gives the protein CAWSVELATEQFF.

The rearrangement links TRBV5-4 to TRBJ1-2; D may be TRBD1 (6 bases). V was shortened by 0 bases and J by 7 bases, with 10 bases between the two germline ends. Per the germline V gene, CDR1 is SGHNT and CDR2 is YYREEE (reference sequence). The CDR3 length is 13 residues. CDR3 loop: CASSLEQGVGYTF. In DNA, the CDR3 is TGTGCCAGCAGCTTGGAACAGGGTGTTGGCTACACCTTC.

The rearrangement uses TRBV9 and TRBJ1-1; 8 bases line up with TRBD1. CDR1 SGDLS and CDR2 YYNGEE come from the germline V gene. V was pared by 3 bases and J by 1 base, with 5 bases of the junction left unmatched. CDR3 length: 15 residues. CDR3 sequence reads: CASSALGQGNTEAFF. Here the CDR3 DNA reads TGTGCCAGCAGCGCGCTAGGACAGGGGAACACTGAAGCTTTCTTT.

J is TRBJ2-5 and V is TRBV5-1, with 14 bases matching TRBD2. Germline trimming cut 3 bases from V and 5 bases from J; bases unmatched to any gene: 6. The CDR3 has 16 residues. Looked up from germline, CDR1 is SGHRS and CDR2 is YFSETQ. The CDR3 region is CASSSTSGRGLETQYF. The CDR3 nucleotides read TGCGCCAGCAGCTCGACTAGCGGGAGGGGTCTGGAGACCCAGTACTTC.

This clone occurred a few times. The chain recombines TRBV13 with TRBJ1-2; D not resolved. V dropped 3 bases and J dropped 6 bases, with 11 bases sitting between them. Germline lookup yields CDR1 PRHDT and CDR2 FYEKMQ (reference sequence). The CDR3 is 13 amino acids. CDR3 sequence: CASSFRDWDGYTF. CDR3 DNA sequence: TGTGCCAGCAGCTTTCGGGATTGGGATGGCTACACCTTC.

The J gene is TRBJ1-5, the V gene TRBV5-5; D not certain. This CDR3 contains 16 residues. CDR1 is SGHKS, CDR2 YYEKEE, per germline (reference sequence). The ends were cut back, 0 bases at V and 2 bases at J, with 12 bases in the middle. The CDR3 DNA reads TGTGCCAGCAGCTTGGACAGTAGGAAGGGCAATCAGCCCCAGCATTTT. Its protein is CASSLDSRKGNQPQHF.